Listed here are 14 T cell receptor beta chains from one sample, sequenced in a study of blood T cell repertoires in COVID-19. The protocol was immunoSEQ multiplex PCR, while the TCRdb copy is restricted to in-frame clones and leaves out a portion. The table records roughly 80,000 clones, 80% to 85% of them present only once. Sequencing input: peripheral blood. The receptor source for this set is a man aged 50-60 years with acute or convalescent COVID-19.

In DNA, the CDR3 is TGTGCCAGCAGTGACACCCTCCATTATGGGACAGCCGACTATGGCTACACCTTC. As protein: CASSDTLHYGTADYGYTF. The chain combines TRBV6-4 with TRBJ1-2, with 7 bases identical to TRBD1. The J segment lost 3 bases and the V segment lost 2 bases, leaving 15 bases of the junction unmatched. Germline V gene sequence: CDR1 MRHNA, CDR2 SNTAGT. The CDR3 has 18 amino acids.

This rearrangement joins TRBV19 to TRBJ2-7, with 10 bases identical to TRBD2. This CDR3 is 16 amino acids long. From germline, CDR1 is LNHDA and CDR2 SQIVND (reference sequence). V lost 0 bases and J lost 3; bases outside the gene matches: 5. CDR3 loop: CASSIELAGSLYEQYF. CDR3 coding DNA: TGTGCCAGTAGTATAGAACTAGCGGGAAGCCTCTACGAGCAGTACTTC. The full variable domain, its missing parts supplied by reference TRBV19 and TRBJ2-7, is DGGITQSPKYLFRKEGQNVTLSCEQNLNHDAMYWYRQDPGQGLRLIYYSQIVNDFQKGDIAEGYSVSREKKESFPLTVTSAQKNPTAFYLCASSIELAGSLYEQYFGPGTRLTVT.

Notes on this clone: The junction does not match germline at one end; this may be a read error. The V and J genes are TRBV28 and TRBJ1-3; TRBD1 is a possible D gene (6 bases). This CDR3 contains 13 residues. Germline lookup yields CDR1 MDHEN and CDR2 SYDVKM. This CDR3 is CASRVHAQGEVGF. CDR3 bases: TGTGCCAGCAGAGTTCACGCACAGGGTGAAGTAGGGTTT.

This clone occurred a few times. J is TRBJ2-2 and V is TRBV30; the match to TRBD1 covers 9 bases. After removal of 2 bases from V and 4 bases from J, the junction contained 11 bases not matched to a gene. There are 17 residues in the CDR3. The germline V gene encodes CDR1 GTSNPN and CDR2 SVGIG (reference sequence). CDR3 nucleotides: TGTGCCTGGAGTCCACTTCCGGGACAGGGTTCCACCGGGGAGCTGTTTTTT. Its translation is CAWSPLPGQGSTGELFF.

The gene calls are TRBV27 and TRBJ2-3, with a weak D call TRBD2 (5 bases). The CDR3 is 13 amino acids. Trimming removed 9 bases at V and 0 bases at J, with 10 bases between. CDR1 is MNHEY and CDR2 is SMNVEV in the germline V gene (reference sequence). Here the CDR3 reads CASWRSSTDTQYF. The CDR3 DNA sequence: TGTGCCAGTTGGAGGAGTAGCACAGATACGCAGTATTTT.

The genes are TRBV6-2 or TRBV6-3 and TRBJ2-2; a weak D match, TRBD1 (5 bases). The germline CDR1 and CDR2 sequences are MNHEY and SVGEGT. Trimming pared 2 bases from V and 5 bases from J, leaving 15 bases between. The CDR3 has 16 amino acids. In DNA form, the CDR3 reads TGTGCCAGCAGTTACCGCCCTGACAGTAGGACCGGGGAGCTGTTTTTT. Protein product: CASSYRPDSRTGELFF.

V and J are TRBV7-2 and TRBJ2-2, with 9 bases matching TRBD1. Per the germline V gene, CDR1 is SGHTA and CDR2 is FQGNSA. CDR3 length equals 14 residues. J was trimmed by 7 bases and V by 8 bases; bases with no gene match: 8. CDR3 residues: CASAAQGANGELFF. DNA of the CDR3: TGTGCCAGCGCAGCACAGGGGGCAAACGGGGAGCTGTTTTTT.

Only a few counts were recorded for this clone. CDR3 bases: TGTGCCAGCAGTTTACTAGGCTACGAGCAGTACTTC. It codes for CASSLLGYEQYF. This chain links TRBV28 with TRBJ2-7, with D unclear. V gave up 2 bases and J gave up 3 bases, with 5 bases separating them. This CDR3 spans 12 amino acids. The germline V gene encodes CDR1 MDHEN and CDR2 SYDVKM.

The rearrangement links TRBV21-1 to TRBJ2-1; the listed D gene, TRBD2, was not tested against the DNA. TRBV21-1 has pseudogene status. This CDR3 has 14 residues. In DNA form, the CDR3 reads TGTGCCAGCAGCACCCCGGGACTCCACAATGAGCAGTTCTTC. Protein: CASSTPGLHNEQFF.

The chain links TRBV24-1 to TRBJ1-2; 7 bases match TRBD1. Germline CDR1 reads KGHDR; CDR2 reads SFDVKD. There are 16 residues in the CDR3. Trimming removed 2 bases from V and 1 base from J; junction bases left unmatched: 6. The CDR3 sequence: CATSDSGGQSNYGYTF. CDR3 sequence (DNA): TGTGCCACCAGTGATTCAGGGGGACAGAGTAACTATGGCTACACCTTC.

The chain links TRBV9 to TRBJ1-1; D may be TRBD1 (6 bases). Trimming removed 4 bases from V and 5 bases from J, with 15 bases in between. Germline values: CDR1 SGDLS, CDR2 YYNGEE. The CDR3 loop spans 14 amino acids. CDR3 loop: CASSMTGRETEAFF. DNA of the CDR3: TGTGCCAGCAGCATGACAGGTAGGGAGACTGAAGCTTTCTTT. Drawing the rest from reference TRBV9 and TRBJ1-1, the complete variable domain is DSGVTQTPKHLITATGQRVTLRCSPRSGDLSVYWYQQSLDQGLQFLIQYYNGEERAKGNILERFSAQQFPDLHSELNLSSLELGDSALYFCASSMTGRETEAFFGQGTRLTVV.

V usage is TRBV30 and J usage is TRBJ2-1; TRBD2 matches at 13 bases. Germline CDR1 GTSNPN, CDR2 SVGIG (reference sequence). This CDR3 comprises 16 residues. V was clipped by 0 bases and J by 8 bases; unmatched bases: 7. The CDR3 DNA reads TGTGCCTGGAGTGTGGGACTAGCGGGACCCCTGGATGAGCAGTTCTTC. It encodes CAWSVGLAGPLDEQFF.

V usage is TRBV18 and J usage is TRBJ1-5; D not certain. This CDR3 is 16 amino acids long. CDR1 is KGHSH and CDR2 is LQKENI in the germline V gene. Trimming took off 6 bases at V and 5 bases at J, with 20 bases between the two ends. CDR3 coding DNA: TGTGCCAGCTCTGAGACTCAGCGGGGATTCGATCAGCCCCAGCATTTT. Amino acids: CASSETQRGFDQPQHF.

V usage is TRBV13 and J usage is TRBJ2-3; 8 nucleotides match TRBD2. Germline trimming cut 4 bases from V and 9 bases from J; bases unmatched to any gene: 3. In germline, CDR1 is PRHDT, CDR2 FYEKMQ (reference sequence). CDR3 length: 12 residues. As DNA, the CDR3 is TGTGCCAGCAGCTCGGGACTAGAAACGCAGTATTTT. It specifies CASSSGLETQYF.